The next 9 T cell receptor beta chains were all read from a single sample in a study of identical twins. MiXCR, applied by TCRdb to the 5' RACE reads, yields one record per CDR3 protein. The sample lists about 700,000 distinct CDR3 sequences; over 5% were seen once. Source material: naive T cells sorted from blood. Receptors originate from a man younger than 35 in good health.

This clonotype showed up many times. The V and J genes are TRBV9 and TRBJ2-7, with TRBD1 matching 8 bases. The V gene's germline CDR1 is SGDLS and CDR2 YYNGEE. The CDR3 is 15 residues long. V trimming: 4 bases; J trimming: 1 base; junction bases outside the gene matches: 7. In DNA form, the CDR3 reads TGTGCCAGCAGCCCCCGACAGGGGAATTCCTACGAGCAGTACTTC. As protein: CASSPRQGNSYEQYF.

This clonotype was counted ten times or more. This chain links TRBV4-2 with TRBJ2-3; the D is unclear. In germline, CDR1 is LGHNA, CDR2 YNFKEQ. Trimming stripped 2 bases from V and 5 bases from J, with 8 bases between. The CDR3 contains 13 residues. CDR3 loop: CASSQFAGDTQYF. The CDR3, as DNA: TGTGCCAGCAGCCAATTCGCTGGAGATACGCAGTATTTT.

This clonotype was seen more than once but under ten times. The chain uses TRBV30 and TRBJ2-2, with no clear D. The V and J ends lost 2 bases and 0 bases respectively, with 10 bases between them. Germline V gene sequence: CDR1 GTSNPN, CDR2 SVGIG (reference sequence). There are 15 residues in the CDR3. The CDR3 spells CAWSRVRANTGELFF. The CDR3 DNA sequence: TGTGCCTGGAGTCGGGTTAGAGCGAACACCGGGGAGCTGTTTTTT.

This clonotype has a handful of counts. The chain recombines TRBV11-2 with TRBJ2-3; D possibly matches TRBD1 or TRBD2 (5 bases each). Germline loops: CDR1 SGHAT, CDR2 FQNNGV. The V and J ends lost 3 bases and 2 bases respectively, with 21 bases between them. The CDR3 is 18 amino acids. This CDR3 is CASSLGPPLAPPTDTQYF. CDR3 nucleotides: TGTGCCAGCAGCTTGGGACCCCCTCTGGCCCCACCCACAGATACGCAGTATTTT.

This clonotype was recorded a few times. The chain employs TRBV4-1 and TRBJ2-7, with 7 bases lining up with TRBD1. This CDR3 region has 15 residues. J lost 6 bases, V lost 1 base, and 9 bases had no gene match. The germline V gene has CDR1 MGHRA and CDR2 YSYEKL. The CDR3 DNA is TGCGCCAGCAGCCAAGGACCGGGACAGAAGGGCGAGCAGTACGTC. Its protein product is CASSQGPGQKGEQYV.

The table lists this clonotype with many counts. V is TRBV6-5 and J is TRBJ2-6, with D uncertain. V dropped 2 bases and J dropped 5 bases, with 19 bases sitting between them. This CDR3 has 18 amino acids. In germline, CDR1 is MNHEY, CDR2 SVGAGI. CDR3 coding DNA: TGTGCCAGCAGTTACCCCCCTGTCTTCAGCATGCGGGCCAACGTCCTGACTTTC. This encodes CASSYPPVFSMRANVLTF.

There are many counts of this clonotype. The chain combines TRBV7-2 with TRBJ2-1; 10 bases agree with TRBD1. Germline V gives CDR1 SGHTA, CDR2 FQGNSA. J lost 7 bases, V lost 4 bases, and 10 bases had no gene match. This CDR3 has 16 amino acids. CDR3 bases: TGTGCCAGCAGCTATTTGGGACAGGGGATAAAAAATGAGCAGTTCTTC. It yields the protein CASSYLGQGIKNEQFF.

The gene calls are TRBV20-1 and TRBJ2-5; a possible D gene is TRBD2 (6 bases). Germline CDR1 reads DFQATT; CDR2 reads SNEGSKA (reference sequence). The CDR3 is 14 residues long. The CDR3 here is CSQRRVDYQETQYF. The DNA for the CDR3 is TGCAGCCAACGGAGGGTAGATTACCAAGAGACCCAGTACTTC.

In its sample, this clonotype was seen many times. The chain is built from TRBV27 and TRBJ2-1; 10 nucleotides match TRBD1. There are 14 residues in the CDR3. V trimming: 6 bases; J trimming: 15 bases; junction bases outside the gene matches: 14. Per germline, CDR1 MNHEY and CDR2 SMNVEV (reference sequence). In DNA, the CDR3 is TGTGCCAGCAGCAGGGACAGGGGTGCCGTTCGGCCGTTCTTC. Its protein product is CASSRDRGAVRPFF.